This T cell receptor beta chain was recorded in a study of cytomegalovirus exposure and HLA in healthy donors. A multiplex PCR was run with 60 Vbeta primers and 13 Jbeta primers. TCRdb's copy holds only in-frame clones and misses some; the assay was immunoSEQ multiplex PCR. The sample features around 52,000 clones, with around 26% in its top ten. Sequenced: PBMCs. The clonotype originates from a middle-aged man in good health and CMV-seropositive.

The CDR3 loop is CASSLREGDTQYF. The CDR3, as DNA: TGTGCCAGCAGCTTAAGAGAGGGCGATACGCAGTATTTT. V usage is TRBV7-3 and J usage is TRBJ2-3, with D maybe TRBD2 (5 bases). V dropped 1 base and J dropped 6 bases, with 8 bases sitting between them. The CDR3 is 13 residues long. Per the germline V gene, CDR1 is SGHTA and CDR2 is FQGTGA.